The clone carrying this T cell receptor beta chain was seen just once. The sample comes from a study of sequential checkpoint blockade in melanoma. Generated by immunoSEQ multiplex PCR, the TCRdb table keeps only in-frame clones and is missing some. The sample holds 1,400 or so clones, nearly 65% seen once. The treatment was: randomized to nivolumab then ipilimumab (arm A) or the reverse (arm B). PBMC sorting kept live CD3+CD8+ cells without CD19 or CD56. Germline V CDR1 and CDR2: PRHDT, FYEKMQ (reference sequence). This CDR3 region has 13 residues. The V end lost 0 bases, the J end lost 3 bases, and 6 bases lay between the germline ends.

This receptor was identified in a human patient with melanoma. Some clones in this sample may be carry-over from other donors' samples. Sequences were derived from CD8+ T cells sorted from blood (inferred from file names), sampled from a patient given nivolumab and ipilimumab in sequence. The chain couples TRBV13 to TRBJ2-7, with D unresolved. CDR3 bases: TGTGCCAGCAGCTTAGGACCGAGCTACGAGCAGTACTTC. Its protein product is CASSLGPSYEQYF.